This passage covers 21 T cell receptor beta chains from one sample sequenced in a study of control samples from healthy donors and cancer patients. Sequenced by immunoSEQ multiplex PCR; TCRdb stores in-frame clones only, minus some. The sample has 150,000 to 200,000 clones, approximately 94% seen once. Sample: blood. These receptors came from a woman aged 40 to 49 in good health.

Here the CDR3 DNA reads TGCAGTAGTGCAGGGTTCCTCAAAAACATTCAGTACTTC. It codes for CSSAGFLKNIQYF. The chain combines TRBV29-1 with TRBJ2-4, with a tentative D call TRBD1 (5 bases). The germline gives CDR1 SQVTM, CDR2 ANQGSEA. This CDR3 region has 13 residues.

The CDR3: CAITPDRAGPYEQYF. The CDR3 region has the DNA TGTGCCATCACCCCTGACAGGGCGGGCCCCTACGAGCAGTACTTC. V gene TRBV10-3 combines with J gene TRBJ2-7; 7 positions match TRBD1. Germline lookup yields CDR1 ENHRY and CDR2 SYGVKD. CDR3 length equals 15 residues. V lost 7 bases to trimming and J lost 2 bases; unmatched junction nucleotides: 11.

In its sample, this clone was seen once. The chain uses TRBV11-2 and TRBJ1-4; 8 bases match TRBD1. Per the germline V gene, CDR1 is SGHAT and CDR2 is FQNNGV. The V segment lost 2 bases and the J segment 8 bases; nucleotides outside the gene matches: 10. The length of the CDR3 is 16 residues. CDR3 nucleotides: TGTGCCAGCAGCTTACTTATTCAGGGGGCACGGGAAAAACTGTTTTTT. Its protein is CASSLLIQGAREKLFF.

The DNA of the CDR3 is TGTGCCAGCAGCCAATATCAGACGGTCTACGAGCAGTACTTC. This translates into CASSQYQTVYEQYF. The chain carries TRBV3-1 (or the pseudogene TRBV3-2) and TRBJ2-7, with D unclear. The V and J ends lost 2 bases and 3 bases respectively, with 11 bases between them. Germline CDR1 LGHDT, CDR2 YNNKEL (reference sequence). This CDR3 is 14 amino acids long.

The rearrangement uses TRBV5-1 and TRBJ1-1; no firm D call. Between the trimmed V and J ends, which lost 4 bases and 3 bases, there was a span of 10 bases. The CDR3 runs 13 residues. Germline V gene data show CDR1 as SGHRS and CDR2 as YFSETQ. CDR3 protein: CASSKEEDTEAFF. CDR3 DNA sequence: TGCGCCAGCAGCAAGGAAGAGGACACTGAAGCTTTCTTT.

The CDR3 spells CASSLLNRGPNTEAFF. DNA of the CDR3: TGTGCCAGCAGCTTACTAAACAGGGGGCCGAACACTGAAGCTTTCTTT. This chain uses TRBV5-4 with TRBJ1-1; 9 bases fit TRBD1. CDR3 size: 16 residues. V lost 2 bases and J lost 1; bases outside the gene matches: 6. The germline gives CDR1 SGHNT, CDR2 YYREEE (reference sequence).

The rearrangement links TRBV2 to TRBJ2-1; no reliable D call. The CDR3 loop spans 14 amino acids. Trimming took 6 bases from V and 1 from J, leaving 10 bases between them. The germline CDR1 and CDR2 sequences are SNHLY and FYNNEI. CDR3: CASSAGLSYNEQFF. The CDR3 nucleotides are TGTGCCAGCAGCGCCGGATTGTCCTACAATGAGCAGTTCTTC.

The V call is TRBV6-1, the J call TRBJ2-5; tentative D call: TRBD2 (5 bases). The CDR3 spans 15 residues. Trimming took 0 bases from V and 7 from J, leaving 15 bases between them. Germline lookup yields CDR1 MNHNS and CDR2 SASEGT. DNA of the CDR3: TGTGCCAGCAGTGAAGCGAGGGAATACCTCGGGACCCAGTACTTC. This codes for CASSEAREYLGTQYF.

There are a few counts of this clone. The rearrangement joins TRBV7-3 to TRBJ2-3, with 12 bases aligning to TRBD2. Per the germline V gene, CDR1 is SGHTA and CDR2 is FQGTGA. V gave up 4 bases and J gave up 6 bases; unmatched junction bases: 5. There are 15 residues in the CDR3. Here the CDR3 reads CASSSVGLAGDTQYF. CDR3 nucleotide sequence: TGTGCCAGCAGCTCAGTAGGACTAGCGGGGGATACGCAGTATTTT.

This sequence joins TRBV12-3 or TRBV12-4 and TRBJ1-1; no firm D call. The CDR3 contains 11 residues. Trimming removed 3 bases at V and 7 bases at J, with 6 bases between. The CDR3 DNA reads as TGTGCCAGCAGTTTCGTAGGTGAAGCTTTCTTT. Translation gives CASSFVGEAFF.

This chain connects TRBV5-8 to TRBJ1-5; TRBD1 agrees at 10 bases. Looked up from germline, CDR1 is SGHTS and CDR2 is YDEGEE. The CDR3 is made up of 17 amino acids. V shed 0 bases and J 2 bases; nucleotides not matched to a gene: 5. The CDR3 nucleotides are TGTGCCAGCAGCTTGGTTTGGGACAGGGGAGGCAATCAGCCCCAGCATTTT. It yields the protein CASSLVWDRGGNQPQHF.

The chain joins TRBV18 to TRBJ1-3; maybe TRBD1 (5 bases). The V gene's germline CDR1 is KGHSH and CDR2 LQKENI. Trimming left V 1 base short and J 2 bases short, with 15 bases between. The CDR3 runs to 17 residues. This CDR3 reads CASSPREAGAPGNTIYF. DNA of the CDR3: TGTGCCAGCTCACCACGCGAGGCTGGGGCGCCTGGAAACACCATATATTTT.

The genes are TRBV11-2 and TRBJ1-6; the D is unclear. V lost 1 base to trimming and J lost 13 bases, with 11 bases between them. Looked up from germline, CDR1 is SGHAT and CDR2 is FQNNGV. The CDR3 is 13 residues long. The CDR3 DNA follows: TGTGCCAGCAGCTTAGTAGGGCGTACGCCCCTCCACTTT. The encoded protein is CASSLVGRTPLHF.

The chain has TRBV7-9 and TRBJ1-6, with D unclear. This CDR3 contains 13 residues. Looked up from germline, CDR1 is SEHNR and CDR2 is FQNEAQ (reference sequence). Trimming took 7 bases from V and 13 from J, leaving 17 bases between them. CDR3 amino acids: CASNNGRLSPLHF. CDR3 DNA sequence: TGTGCCAGCAATAACGGCCGTCTCTCTCCCCTCCACTTT. The full variable domain, its missing parts supplied by reference TRBV7-9 and TRBJ1-6, is DTGVSQNPRHKITKRGQNVTFRCDPISEHNRLYWYRQTLGQGPEFLTYFQNEAQLEKSRLLSDRFSAERPKGSFSTLEIQRTEQGDSAMYLCASNNGRLSPLHFGNGTRLTVT.

This chain joins TRBV7-2 and TRBJ2-7; 8 nucleotides align to TRBD1. CDR1 is SGHTA, CDR2 FQGNSA, per germline. V trimming: 2 bases; J trimming: 2 bases; junction bases outside the gene matches: 14. CDR3 length: 18 residues. Here the CDR3 reads CASSLSARGRSITYEQYF. For the CDR3, the DNA is TGTGCCAGCAGCTTATCCGCCAGGGGGCGCTCAATAACCTACGAGCAGTACTTC.

A remark on this clone: This CDR3 is also generated by other DNA sequences in the sample. This chain joins TRBV9 and TRBJ2-5; 7 bases match TRBD2. The CDR3 contains 14 residues. Germline V lookup: CDR1 SGDLS, CDR2 YYNGEE. J lost 9 bases, V lost 0 bases, and 8 bases had no gene match. CDR3 DNA sequence: TGTGCCAGCAGCGTAGACTCTATCCGGGGGGCCCAGTACTTC. It codes for CASSVDSIRGAQYF. The full variable domain, rest sourced from reference TRBV9 and TRBJ2-5, is DSGVTQTPKHLITATGQRVTLRCSPRSGDLSVYWYQQSLDQGLQFLIQYYNGEERAKGNILERFSAQQFPDLHSELNLSSLELGDSALYFCASSVDSIRGAQYFGPGTRLLVL.

The chain links TRBV9 to TRBJ2-1; D is perhaps TRBD1 or TRBD2 (5 bases each). The V end lost 0 bases, the J end lost 8 bases, and 15 bases lay between the germline ends. This CDR3 spans 15 amino acids. Germline CDR1 reads SGDLS; CDR2 reads YYNGEE. The CDR3 DNA reads TGTGCCAGCAGCGTAGTGAGGGGTATCGGCGATGAGCAGTTCTTC. Amino acid sequence: CASSVVRGIGDEQFF.

This clone was detected only once. CDR3 in DNA: TGTGCCAGCTCACCACAGGGGCCCCCCAATGAGCAGTTCTTC. Amino acid sequence: CASSPQGPPNEQFF. The V call is TRBV18, the J call TRBJ2-1; perhaps TRBD1 as D (5 bases). V was trimmed by 1 base and J by 6 bases, leaving 10 bases between them. The CDR3 extends over 14 amino acids. Germline V gene data show CDR1 as KGHSH and CDR2 as LQKENI.

This chain uses TRBV7-2 with TRBJ1-2; D ambiguous. Looked up from germline, CDR1 is SGHTA and CDR2 is FQGNSA. This CDR3 comprises 14 residues. V lost 2 bases and J lost 4, with 11 bases in between. DNA for the CDR3: TGTGCCAGCAGCTTACTGGGTAAAGGCTATGGCTACACCTTC. Amino acid sequence: CASSLLGKGYGYTF.

This chain connects TRBV4-3 to TRBJ1-4; 7 bases map to TRBD1. The CDR3 sequence is 16 residues long. Germline V gives CDR1 LGHNA, CDR2 YSLEER. V lost 1 base, J lost 6 bases, and 8 bases stayed unmatched. The CDR3 reads CASSQGQGRQDEKLFF. The CDR3 nucleotides read TGCGCCAGCAGCCAAGGACAGGGACGCCAGGATGAAAAACTGTTTTTT.

This chain joins TRBV3-1 (or the pseudogene TRBV3-2) and TRBJ1-1; tentative D call: TRBD1 (5 bases). CDR1 LGHDT and CDR2 YNNKEL come from the germline V gene (reference sequence). This CDR3 comprises 15 residues. Trimming shortened V by 0 bases and J by 0 bases, and 8 bases separated the two germline ends. CDR3 DNA: TGTGCCAGCAGCCAAGATAAGGGGATGAACACTGAAGCTTTCTTT. This encodes CASSQDKGMNTEAFF.